Presented here are 30 T cell receptor beta chains from one specimen sequenced in a study of blood T cells in healthy people across ages (dated by TCRdb to between 2014 and 2017). Libraries were built with 5' RACE. TCRdb records Illumina HiSeq 2500 as the sequencer. A second about 7 to 11 cycle PCR used a sample-barcoded 5' primer and a J-beta primer mix. The public reads were reprocessed in TCRdb via fastp at Q25 and MiXCR, keeping in-frame beta chains. Entries are consolidated by CDR3 protein sequence, retaining the most common genes and DNA. In this sample the table shows almost 300,000 distinct CDR3 sequences, 25% to 30% of which occur a single time. Of the sample, 29% is held by the ten largest clones. The sample comprised blood. These receptor sequences come from a woman in her 70s in good health.

This clonotype was seen ten or more times. This sequence joins TRBV18 and TRBJ2-2, with D tentatively TRBD2 (5 bases). Trimming left V 6 bases short and J 4 bases short, with 15 bases between. The CDR3 sequence is 15 residues long. CDR1 is KGHSH, CDR2 LQKENI, per germline. This CDR3 is CASSAVQDFTGELFF. The DNA of the CDR3 is TGTGCCAGCTCGGCGGTGCAGGACTTCACCGGGGAGCTGTTTTTT.

This chain connects TRBV29-1 to TRBJ1-5, with a tentative D call TRBD1 (5 bases). The CDR3 consists of 13 residues. Trimming removed 5 bases at V and 7 bases at J, with 15 bases between. Germline V gives CDR1 SQVTM, CDR2 ANQGSEA. CDR3 protein: CSVRAGMGQPQHF. CDR3 nucleotides: TGCAGCGTTCGGGCAGGGATGGGGCAGCCCCAGCATTTT.

This clonotype has more than one count but fewer than ten. The V and J genes are TRBV7-2 and TRBJ2-6, with D tentatively TRBD1 (6 bases). This CDR3 region has 19 residues. V shed 4 bases and J shed 2 bases, with 21 bases lying between them. The germline gives CDR1 SGHTA, CDR2 FQGNSA. The CDR3 reads CASSSRGPQLLTGANVLTF. The DNA of the CDR3 is TGTGCCAGCAGCTCCAGGGGCCCGCAACTTCTCACTGGGGCCAACGTCCTGACTTTC.

This clonotype was detected only a few times. The rearrangement links TRBV28 to TRBJ2-6; D not certain. Germline CDR1 MDHEN, CDR2 SYDVKM. This CDR3 region has 16 residues. With 5 bases removed from V and 2 bases from J, the gap between germline ends came to 13 bases. CDR3: CASSIPETAGANVLTF. The DNA for the CDR3 is TGTGCCAGCAGTATCCCCGAAACTGCTGGGGCCAACGTCCTGACTTTC.

CDR3 sequence reads: CASSQLLAGEETQYF. The CDR3 DNA sequence: TGTGCCAGCTCACAACTCCTAGCGGGAGAAGAGACCCAGTACTTC. The rearrangement joins TRBV18 to TRBJ2-5, with 10 bases identical to TRBD2. With V trimmed by 4 bases and J by 3 bases, 5 bases remained unmatched. The CDR3 extends over 15 amino acids. The germline gives CDR1 KGHSH, CDR2 LQKENI.

This clonotype has a count of ten or more. The chain uses TRBV20-1 and TRBJ2-7, with D hard to call. The ends were cut back, 4 bases at V and 3 bases at J, with 7 bases in the middle. The CDR3 is 11 amino acids. Germline V gives CDR1 DFQATT, CDR2 SNEGSKA (reference sequence). CDR3 protein: CSAIDDYEQYF. The CDR3 coding sequence is TGCAGTGCTATCGACGACTACGAGCAGTACTTC.

V and J are TRBV7-9 and TRBJ1-4, with 9 bases identical to TRBD1. The V gene end was trimmed by 5 bases and the J gene end by 7 bases; junction bases not matched to a gene: 11. There are 16 residues in the CDR3. Germline V gene sequence: CDR1 SEHNR, CDR2 FQNEAQ (reference sequence). CDR3 loop: CASSDEGNRGREKLFF. The DNA of the CDR3 is TGTGCCAGCAGCGACGAGGGGAACAGGGGGCGTGAAAAACTGTTTTTT.

The rearrangement joins TRBV7-9 to TRBJ1-1; D is possibly TRBD1 (6 bases). Germline V gene sequence: CDR1 SEHNR, CDR2 FQNEAQ (reference sequence). The CDR3 is 14 amino acids. V dropped 6 bases and J dropped 11 bases, with 22 bases sitting between them. The CDR3, as DNA: TGTGCCAGCAGACCTGCCTCAGGGGTTCTAGAGGCTTTCTTT. Residues: CASRPASGVLEAFF.

To note about this clonotype: At one boundary the junction diverges from the germline segment, which might be a read error. CDR3: CAGSATSGDQETQYF. The CDR3 bases are TGTGCCGGCAGCGCCACCTCAGGGGATCAAGAGACCCAGTACTTC. The rearrangement links TRBV5-6 to TRBJ2-5, with D possibly matching TRBD1 (6 bases). The CDR3 totals 15 residues. Per germline, CDR1 SGHDT and CDR2 YYEEEE. The whole variable domain, filled in from reference TRBV5-6 and TRBJ2-5, reads DAGVTQSPTHLIKTRGQQVTLRCSPKSGHDTVSWYQQALGQGPQFIFQYYEEEERQRGNFPDRFSGHQFPNYSSELNVNALLLGDSALYLCAGSATSGDQETQYFGPGTRLLVL.

This clonotype was detected a few times. This sequence joins TRBV12-3 or TRBV12-4 and TRBJ2-1; TRBD2 matches 12 bases. This CDR3 contains 20 residues. V shed 5 bases and J 0 bases; nucleotides not matched to a gene: 14. The CDR3 loop is CASSPPGLAGPFSSYNEQFF. CDR3 sequence (DNA): TGTGCCAGCAGTCCCCCCGGACTAGCGGGACCGTTTTCCTCCTACAATGAGCAGTTCTTC.

Only a few counts were recorded for this clonotype. The V and J genes are TRBV4-1 and TRBJ1-2; possibly TRBD1 for D (6 bases). Germline V gives CDR1 MGHRA, CDR2 YSYEKL. The V gene lost 4 bases and the J gene lost 2 bases, with 14 bases spanning the gap. This CDR3 is built from 15 residues. The CDR3 loop is CASSLRQDANYGYTF. The CDR3, as DNA: TGCGCCAGCAGCCTAAGACAGGACGCCAACTATGGCTACACCTTC.

This clonotype is a singleton in its sample. The V call is TRBV5-1, the J call TRBJ2-1; 12 nucleotides line up with TRBD2. Germline CDR1 SGHRS, CDR2 YFSETQ. The V and J ends lost 3 bases and 5 bases, in that order; junction bases with no gene match: 6. CDR3 length: 16 residues. CDR3 in DNA: TGCGCCAGCAGCTCAGGTCTAGCGGGAGGGAACAATGAGCAGTTCTTC. It specifies CASSSGLAGGNNEQFF. The full variable domain, rest sourced from reference TRBV5-1 and TRBJ2-1, is KAGVTQTPRYLIKTRGQQVTLSCSPISGHRSVSWYQQTPGQGLQFLFEYFSETQRNKGNFPGRFSGRQFSNSRSEMNVSTLELGDSALYLCASSSGLAGGNNEQFFGPGTRLTVL.

This clonotype was detected a few times. Written as DNA, the CDR3 is TGTGCCATCCTCCCAGCCTCCGGGACTAGCGGGAGAGGGACCCACAATGAGCAGTTCTTC. Encoded protein: CAILPASGTSGRGTHNEQFF. The chain employs TRBV10-3 and TRBJ2-1; 14 nucleotides line up with TRBD2. CDR1 and CDR2 from the germline V gene are ENHRY and SYGVKD. V gave up 8 bases and J gave up 5 bases; unmatched junction bases: 20. This CDR3 comprises 20 residues.

There are a few counts of this clonotype. The chain carries TRBV4-3 and TRBJ1-4; perhaps TRBD1 as D (5 bases). The V gene's germline CDR1 is LGHNA and CDR2 YSLEER. Trimming removed 0 bases at V and 0 bases at J, with 11 bases between. The CDR3 totals 17 residues. The CDR3 DNA follows: TGCGCCAGCAGCCAAGATGGGGCGGCTGCAACTAATGAAAAACTGTTTTTT. Translated, it gives CASSQDGAAATNEKLFF.

The chain has TRBV5-1 and TRBJ2-2; D gene uncertain. V was trimmed by 6 bases and J by 1 base, leaving 19 bases between them. The germline gives CDR1 SGHRS, CDR2 YFSETQ. The CDR3 covers 17 residues. CDR3 in DNA: TGCGCCAGCACCCCTCTAGTCAGGACGGAGAACACCGGGGAGCTGTTTTTT. Encoded protein: CASTPLVRTENTGELFF.

This clonotype was observed a few times. The rearrangement joins TRBV28 to TRBJ2-6; D is possibly TRBD2 (5 bases). Trimming removed 3 bases from V and 3 bases from J, with 9 bases in between. In germline, CDR1 is MDHEN, CDR2 SYDVKM. CDR3 size: 15 residues. The CDR3 DNA sequence: TGTGCCAGCAGTTTCTCAACTAGTGGGGCCAACGTCCTGACTTTC. Protein product: CASSFSTSGANVLTF.

This clonotype was detected a few times. The rearrangement uses TRBV15 and TRBJ2-1; 13 positions match TRBD2. Germline V gene data show CDR1 as LNHNV and CDR2 as YYDKDF (reference sequence). The CDR3 contains 16 residues. V gave up 8 bases and J gave up 1 base; unmatched junction bases: 5. The CDR3 loop is CATRTSGRGSYNEQFF. Here the CDR3 DNA reads TGTGCCACCCGGACTAGCGGGAGAGGTTCCTACAATGAGCAGTTCTTC.

The chain joins TRBV24-1 to TRBJ2-3; 15 bases are a match to TRBD2. The CDR3 has 19 amino acids. Germline values: CDR1 KGHDR, CDR2 SFDVKD. V trimming: 5 bases; J trimming: 0 bases; junction bases outside the gene matches: 8. The DNA of the CDR3 is TGTGCCACCAGTGGGACTAGCGGGAGGGACCTCGCAAGCACAGATACGCAGTATTTT. This codes for CATSGTSGRDLASTDTQYF.

This clonotype was observed at least ten times. V and J are TRBV7-9 and TRBJ1-5; tentative D call: TRBD1 (6 bases). The germline gives CDR1 SEHNR, CDR2 FQNEAQ (reference sequence). This CDR3 region has 14 residues. V was shortened by 1 base and J by 2 bases, with 6 bases between the two germline ends. The CDR3 protein is CASSLDRGNQPQHF. For the CDR3, the DNA is TGTGCCAGCAGCTTAGACAGGGGCAATCAGCCCCAGCATTTT.

This rearrangement joins TRBV6-6 to TRBJ2-5, with no clear D. This CDR3 has 14 amino acids. CDR1 is MNHNY, CDR2 SVGAGI, per germline (reference sequence). The V and J ends lost 0 bases and 5 bases respectively, with 10 bases between them. The CDR3 nucleotides read TGTGCCAGCAGTTACTCTGGGTTCAGGGAGACCCAGTACTTC. Translation: CASSYSGFRETQYF.

This clonotype showed up just a few times. J is TRBJ2-7 and V is TRBV29-1, with a weak D call TRBD1 (6 bases). The V end lost 4 bases, the J end lost 5 bases, and 21 bases lay between the germline ends. Germline CDR1 is SQVTM and CDR2 is ANQGSEA. The CDR3 length is 15 residues. As DNA, the CDR3 is TGCAGCGTTGTCAGCATAACACAGGGAAGGGACGAGCAGTACTTC. It is translated as CSVVSITQGRDEQYF.

This clonotype appeared a few times. The chain uses TRBV7-2 and TRBJ2-5; no clear D gene. The DNA matches TRBJ2-1 better at its end, which makes the J call doubtful. Germline V gene sequence: CDR1 SGHTA, CDR2 FQGNSA. CDR3 length: 14 residues. CDR3 residues: CASSLVFDSNEQFF. The CDR3 bases are TGTGCCAGCAGCTTAGTCTTCGATTCCAATGAGCAGTTCTTC.

The chain uses TRBV28 and TRBJ2-2; 13 bases are shared with TRBD2. Germline CDR1 MDHEN, CDR2 SYDVKM. V gave up 2 bases and J gave up 5 bases; unmatched junction bases: 2. The CDR3 sequence is 16 residues long. CDR3 DNA: TGTGCCAGCAGTTTAACGGGACTAGCGGGAACCGGGGAGCTGTTTTTT. This encodes CASSLTGLAGTGELFF.

This clonotype was counted between two and nine times. This chain uses TRBV2 with TRBJ1-2; 9 bases line up with TRBD1. Germline trimming cut 8 bases from V and 7 bases from J; bases unmatched to any gene: 8. CDR3 length: 13 residues. From germline, CDR1 is SNHLY and CDR2 FYNNEI. The chain's CDR3 is CASPGQGFSGYTF. In nucleotides, the CDR3 is TGTGCCAGCCCGGGACAGGGATTCAGTGGCTACACCTTC.

This clonotype appeared a few times. The chain carries TRBV20-1 and TRBJ2-1; TRBD2 agrees at 7 bases. The germline gives CDR1 DFQATT, CDR2 SNEGSKA (reference sequence). The CDR3 has 14 residues. V was pared by 5 bases and J by 6 bases, with 10 bases of the junction left unmatched. The DNA for the CDR3 is TGCAGTGCTGGTTCTAGAGGGAGGGGCAATGAGCAGTTCTTC. It codes for CSAGSRGRGNEQFF.

V and J are TRBV4-2 and TRBJ2-3; D tentatively fits TRBD1 or TRBD2 (6 bases each). From germline, CDR1 is LGHNA and CDR2 YNFKEQ. This CDR3 contains 16 residues. V was trimmed by 4 bases and J by 6 bases, leaving 20 bases between them. DNA for the CDR3: TGTGCCAGCAGCCTAGCCGAAGGGGGGCTCAGGGATACGCAGTATTTT. It yields the protein CASSLAEGGLRDTQYF.

In its sample, this clonotype was seen a few times. The genes are TRBV10-3 and TRBJ2-7; TRBD1 agrees at 7 bases. The J segment lost 7 bases and the V segment lost 6 bases, leaving 12 bases of the junction unmatched. In germline, CDR1 is ENHRY, CDR2 SYGVKD. The CDR3 is made up of 14 amino acids. CDR3 region: CAIRKQGTGLEQYF. The CDR3 DNA is TGTGCCATCAGAAAACAGGGGACGGGGTTAGAGCAGTACTTC.

The chain uses TRBV9 and TRBJ1-2, with a tentative D call TRBD1 (5 bases). Trimming removed 6 bases from V and 8 bases from J, with 20 bases in between. CDR1 and CDR2 (germline): SGDLS, YYNGEE. This CDR3 has 14 amino acids. The CDR3 reads CASTTRGGRAGYTF. The DNA of the CDR3 is TGTGCCAGCACGACTAGGGGAGGCCGAGCAGGCTACACCTTC.

The rearrangement uses TRBV10-3 and TRBJ2-5, with TRBD1 identical over 7 bases. The J call is in doubt because the DNA end fits TRBJ2-1 better. Germline CDR1 is ENHRY and CDR2 is SYGVKD. The CDR3 is 13 amino acids. DNA of the CDR3: TGTGCCATCACGGCAACAGGGGCCAGCGAGCAGTTCTTC. Protein product: CAITATGASEQFF.

This chain joins TRBV29-1 and TRBJ1-1, with 7 bases lining up with TRBD1. Trimming removed 7 bases from V and 0 bases from J; junction bases left unmatched: 5. The CDR3 has 13 residues. CDR1 and CDR2 from the germline V gene are SQVTM and ANQGSEA. This chain's CDR3 is CSAEGQLNTEAFF. CDR3 in DNA: TGCAGCGCCGAGGGACAGCTGAACACTGAAGCTTTCTTT.